This TCR beta chain is from a study of cytomegalovirus exposure and HLA in healthy donors. Study-level findings and limits: Information on immune exposure was restricted to one variable (CMV serostatus). In a later analysis, at a false discovery rate of 0.05, roughly 18,000 TCR beta sequences were associated with HLA alleles.

About this clone itself: Its antigen is still unknown.

CDR1 is MGHRA, CDR2 YSYEKL, per germline. The CDR3 totals 20 residues. The V end was cut by 4 bases, the J end by 0 bases, with 25 bases between. Vbeta (60) and Jbeta (13) primers were used in the PCR. As originally analysed: Approximately 78 million unique TCR beta chains, roughly 11 million of them shared, were counted by a later analysis. Libraries were prepared by immunoSEQ multiplex PCR; TCRdb keeps only in-frame clonotypes and omits some of them. For V, J and clone size, that table is used; D and trimming come from the DNA. The profile shows approximately 110,000 clones, roughly four fifths of them singletons.

The clonotype was recovered from a woman aged 60 to 75 in good health and CMV-seropositive. The material sequenced was PBMCs. This rearrangement joins TRBV4-1 to TRBJ2-1; D perhaps matches TRBD2 (6 bases). The CDR3 is CASSRSGGSGIRGSYNEQFF. The CDR3 DNA sequence: TGCGCCAGCAGCCGATCCGGAGGTAGCGGAATTAGGGGCTCCTACAATGAGCAGTTCTTC.